The subject of this entry is one T cell receptor (beta chain). Its antigen is as yet unknown. This record comes from a study of T cells in localized non-small cell lung cancer. Regarding the study as a whole: In uninvolved adjacent lung, T cell clonality reached its highest value, exceeding tumor. It remains possible that heterogeneity exists, since only one tumor region was sequenced.

The V end was cut by 7 bases, the J end by 6 bases, with 19 bases between. The CDR3 is 15 amino acids. Germline assignment: CDR1 MNHNS and CDR2 SASEGT. Sequencing was performed with immunoSEQ multiplex PCR; in TCRdb, only in-frame clones are kept and a portion is missing. The table records around 41,000 clones, around nine tenths of them present only once. The TCR was taken from a female donor aged 60 or older with stage I squamous cell lung carcinoma. The material was peripheral blood, obtained before any cancer treatment. The chain carries TRBV6-1 and TRBJ1-5; D is possibly TRBD1 (6 bases). As DNA, the CDR3 is TGTGCCAGCACCCCCCTGCAAGGGGGTAGTCAGCCCCAGCATTTT. Its protein is CASTPLQGGSQPQHF.